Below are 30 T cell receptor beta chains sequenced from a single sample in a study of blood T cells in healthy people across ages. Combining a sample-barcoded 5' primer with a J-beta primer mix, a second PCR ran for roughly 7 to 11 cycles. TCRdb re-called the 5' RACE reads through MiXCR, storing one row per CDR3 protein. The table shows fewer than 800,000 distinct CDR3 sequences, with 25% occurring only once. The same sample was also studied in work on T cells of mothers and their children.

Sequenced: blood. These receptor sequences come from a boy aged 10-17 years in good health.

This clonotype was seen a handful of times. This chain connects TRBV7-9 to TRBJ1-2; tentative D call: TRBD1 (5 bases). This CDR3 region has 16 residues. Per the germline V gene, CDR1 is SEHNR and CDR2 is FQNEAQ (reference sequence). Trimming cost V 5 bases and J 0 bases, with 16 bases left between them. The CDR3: CASSLPGLQANYGYTF. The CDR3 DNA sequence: TGTGCCAGCAGCCTCCCGGGACTCCAGGCTAACTATGGCTACACCTTC.

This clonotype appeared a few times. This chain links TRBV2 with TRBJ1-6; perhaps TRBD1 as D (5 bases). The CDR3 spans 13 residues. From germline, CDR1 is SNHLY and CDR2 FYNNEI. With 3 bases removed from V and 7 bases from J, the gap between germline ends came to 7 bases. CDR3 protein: CASSDEGNSPLHF. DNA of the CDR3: TGTGCCAGCAGTGACGAGGGGAATTCACCCCTCCACTTT.

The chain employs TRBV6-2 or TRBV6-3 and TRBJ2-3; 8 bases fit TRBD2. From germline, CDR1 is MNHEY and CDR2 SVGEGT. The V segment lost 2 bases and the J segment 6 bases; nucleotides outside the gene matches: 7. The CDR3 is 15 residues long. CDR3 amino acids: CASSYVGGAGDTQYF. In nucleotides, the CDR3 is TGTGCCAGCAGTTACGTCGGGGGGGCCGGTGATACGCAGTATTTT.

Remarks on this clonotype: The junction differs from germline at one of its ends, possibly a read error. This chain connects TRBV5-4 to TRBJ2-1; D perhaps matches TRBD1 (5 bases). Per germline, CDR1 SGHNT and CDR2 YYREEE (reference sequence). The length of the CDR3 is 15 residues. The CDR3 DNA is TGTGTCAGCAGCTTGGTACAGGCCTCCTACAATGAGCAGTTCTTC. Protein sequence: CVSSLVQASYNEQFF.

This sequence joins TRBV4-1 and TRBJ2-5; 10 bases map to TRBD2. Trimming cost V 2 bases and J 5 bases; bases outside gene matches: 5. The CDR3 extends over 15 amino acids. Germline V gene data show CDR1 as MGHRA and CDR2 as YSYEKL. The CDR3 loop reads CASSQLAGVGETQYF. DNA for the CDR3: TGCGCCAGCAGCCAACTAGCGGGAGTTGGGGAGACCCAGTACTTC.

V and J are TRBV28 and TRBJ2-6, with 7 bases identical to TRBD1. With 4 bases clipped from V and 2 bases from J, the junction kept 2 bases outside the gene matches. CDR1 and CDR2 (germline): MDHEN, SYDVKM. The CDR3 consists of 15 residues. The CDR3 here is CASSSGGAGANVLTF. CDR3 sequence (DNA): TGTGCCAGCAGTTCAGGGGGAGCTGGGGCCAACGTCCTGACTTTC.

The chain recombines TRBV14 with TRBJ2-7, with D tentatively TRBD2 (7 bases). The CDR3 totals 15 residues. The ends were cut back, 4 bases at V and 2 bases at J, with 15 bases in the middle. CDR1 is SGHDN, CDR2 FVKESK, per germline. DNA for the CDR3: TGTGCCAGCAGCCGGCAGGGGCGGGAGACCTACGAGCAGTACTTC. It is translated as CASSRQGRETYEQYF.

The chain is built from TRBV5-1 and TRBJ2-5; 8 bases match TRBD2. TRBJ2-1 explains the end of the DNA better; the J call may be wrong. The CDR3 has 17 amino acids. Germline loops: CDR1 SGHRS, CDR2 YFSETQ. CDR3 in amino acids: CASSFSLGLAGGDEQFF. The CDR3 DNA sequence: TGCGCCAGCAGCTTTTCCTTAGGACTAGCTGGTGGCGATGAGCAGTTCTTC.

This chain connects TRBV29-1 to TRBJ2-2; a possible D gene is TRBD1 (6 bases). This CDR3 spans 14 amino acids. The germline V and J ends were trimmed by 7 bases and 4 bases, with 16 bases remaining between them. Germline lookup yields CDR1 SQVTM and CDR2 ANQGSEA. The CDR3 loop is CSAGVGGRTGELFF. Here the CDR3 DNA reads TGCAGCGCAGGGGTTGGCGGTCGCACCGGGGAGCTGTTTTTT.

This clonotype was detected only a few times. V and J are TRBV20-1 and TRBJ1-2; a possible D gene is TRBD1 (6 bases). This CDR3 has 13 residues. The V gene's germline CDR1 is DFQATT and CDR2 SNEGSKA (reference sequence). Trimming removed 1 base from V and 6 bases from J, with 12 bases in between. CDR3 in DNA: TGCAGTGCTAGAGCTCGACAGGCGGATGGCTACACCTTC. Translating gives CSARARQADGYTF.

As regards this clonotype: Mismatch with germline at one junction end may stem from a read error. DNA for the CDR3: TGCGCCAGTAGCCAGTGGAATTTTCAAGAGACCCAGTACTTC. This gives the protein CASSQWNFQETQYF. The gene calls are TRBV4-1 and TRBJ2-5, with D unresolved. Germline CDR1 MGHRA, CDR2 YSYEKL. This CDR3 spans 14 amino acids.

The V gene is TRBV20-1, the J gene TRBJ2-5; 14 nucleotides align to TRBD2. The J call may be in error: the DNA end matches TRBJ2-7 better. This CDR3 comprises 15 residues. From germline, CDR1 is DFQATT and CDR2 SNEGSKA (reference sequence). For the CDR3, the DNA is TGCAGTGCTTCCTCCGGGACTAGCGGGGGATACGAGCAGTACTTC. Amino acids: CSASSGTSGGYEQYF.

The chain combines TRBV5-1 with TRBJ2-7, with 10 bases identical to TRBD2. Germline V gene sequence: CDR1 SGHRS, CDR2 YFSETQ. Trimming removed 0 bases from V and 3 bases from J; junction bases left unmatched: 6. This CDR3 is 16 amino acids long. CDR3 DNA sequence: TGCGCCAGCAGCTTGGGCGGGACTAGCGACAACTACGAGCAGTACTTC. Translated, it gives CASSLGGTSDNYEQYF.

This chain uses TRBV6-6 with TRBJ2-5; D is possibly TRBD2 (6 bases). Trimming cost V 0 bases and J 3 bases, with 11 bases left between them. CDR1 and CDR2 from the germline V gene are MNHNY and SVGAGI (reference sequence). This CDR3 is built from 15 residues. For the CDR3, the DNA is TGTGCCAGCAGTTACTCCCGGGGAGGAAAAGAGACCCAGTACTTC. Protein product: CASSYSRGGKETQYF.

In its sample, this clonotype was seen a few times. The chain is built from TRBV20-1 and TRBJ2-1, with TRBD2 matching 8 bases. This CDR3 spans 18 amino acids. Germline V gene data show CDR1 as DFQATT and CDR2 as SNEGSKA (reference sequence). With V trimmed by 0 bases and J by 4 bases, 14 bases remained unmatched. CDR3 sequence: CSARDIIPIAGRYNEQFF. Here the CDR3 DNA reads TGCAGTGCTAGAGACATTATACCGATAGCGGGACGGTACAATGAGCAGTTCTTC.

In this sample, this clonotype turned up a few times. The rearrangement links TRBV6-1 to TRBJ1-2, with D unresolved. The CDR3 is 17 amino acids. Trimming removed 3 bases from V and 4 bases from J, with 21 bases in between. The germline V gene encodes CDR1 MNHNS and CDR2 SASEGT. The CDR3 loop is CASSDGRAGSLVYGYTF. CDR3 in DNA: TGTGCCAGCAGTGATGGCCGGGCCGGGTCCCTTGTCTATGGCTACACCTTC.

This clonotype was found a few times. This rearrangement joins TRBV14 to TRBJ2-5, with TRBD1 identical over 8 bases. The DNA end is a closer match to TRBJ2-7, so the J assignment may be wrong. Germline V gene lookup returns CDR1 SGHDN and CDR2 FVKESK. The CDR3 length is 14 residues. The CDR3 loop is CASSQGTGFHEQYF. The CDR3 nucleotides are TGTGCCAGCAGCCAAGGGACAGGGTTTCACGAGCAGTACTTC.

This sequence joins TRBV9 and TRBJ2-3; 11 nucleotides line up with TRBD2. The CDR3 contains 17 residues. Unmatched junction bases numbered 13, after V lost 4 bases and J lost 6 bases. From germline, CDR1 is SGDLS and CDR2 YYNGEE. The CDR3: CASSLSVAGGLADTQYF. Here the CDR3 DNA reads TGTGCCAGCAGCCTCTCGGTAGCGGGAGGGTTGGCGGATACGCAGTATTTT.

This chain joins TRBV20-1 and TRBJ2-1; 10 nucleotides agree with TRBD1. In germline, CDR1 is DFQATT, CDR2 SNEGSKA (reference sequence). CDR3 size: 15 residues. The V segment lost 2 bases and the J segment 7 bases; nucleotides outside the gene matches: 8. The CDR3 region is CSARPWDRGENEQFF. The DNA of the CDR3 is TGCAGTGCTAGACCTTGGGACAGGGGAGAAAATGAGCAGTTCTTC.

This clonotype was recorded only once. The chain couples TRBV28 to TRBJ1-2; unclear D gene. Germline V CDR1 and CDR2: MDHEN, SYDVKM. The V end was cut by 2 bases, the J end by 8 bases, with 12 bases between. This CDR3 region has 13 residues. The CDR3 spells CASSLNWRLGYTF. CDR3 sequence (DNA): TGTGCCAGCAGTTTAAACTGGCGGTTAGGCTACACCTTC.

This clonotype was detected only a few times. This CDR3 is CASRTGRDYEQYF. The DNA of the CDR3 is TGTGCCAGCAGGACAGGTCGGGACTACGAGCAGTACTTC. The rearrangement links TRBV7-2 to TRBJ2-7, with D possibly being TRBD1 (6 bases). V was shortened by 6 bases and J by 3 bases, with 12 bases between the two germline ends. The CDR3 spans 13 residues. Germline CDR1 is SGHTA and CDR2 is FQGNSA.

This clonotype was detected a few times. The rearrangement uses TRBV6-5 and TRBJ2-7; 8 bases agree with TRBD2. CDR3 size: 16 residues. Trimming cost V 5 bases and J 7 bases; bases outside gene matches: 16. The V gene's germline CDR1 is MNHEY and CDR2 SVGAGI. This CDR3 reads CASSPSRVAGSHEQYF. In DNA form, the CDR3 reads TGTGCCAGCAGTCCGTCCCGAGTAGCGGGATCTCATGAGCAGTACTTC.

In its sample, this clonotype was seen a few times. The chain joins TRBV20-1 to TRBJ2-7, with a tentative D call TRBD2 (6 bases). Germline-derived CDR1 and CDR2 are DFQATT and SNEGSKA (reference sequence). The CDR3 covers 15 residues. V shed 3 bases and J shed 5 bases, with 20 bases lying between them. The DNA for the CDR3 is TGCAGTGCTAGTAGGTTCGAGGGAGGAAGGAACGAGCAGTACTTC. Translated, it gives CSASRFEGGRNEQYF.

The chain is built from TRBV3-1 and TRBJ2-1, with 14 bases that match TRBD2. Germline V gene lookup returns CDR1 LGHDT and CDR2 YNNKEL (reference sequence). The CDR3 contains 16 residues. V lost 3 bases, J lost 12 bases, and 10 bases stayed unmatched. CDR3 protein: CASSHGLAGGRRGQFF. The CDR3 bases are TGTGCCAGCAGCCATGGACTAGCGGGAGGACGTAGGGGGCAGTTCTTC.

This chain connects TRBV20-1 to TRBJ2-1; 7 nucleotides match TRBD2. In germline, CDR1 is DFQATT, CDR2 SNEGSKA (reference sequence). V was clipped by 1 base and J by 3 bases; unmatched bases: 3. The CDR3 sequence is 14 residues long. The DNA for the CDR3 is TGCAGTGCTAGAGTGGCGGGGGACTACAATGAGCAGTTCTTC. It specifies CSARVAGDYNEQFF.

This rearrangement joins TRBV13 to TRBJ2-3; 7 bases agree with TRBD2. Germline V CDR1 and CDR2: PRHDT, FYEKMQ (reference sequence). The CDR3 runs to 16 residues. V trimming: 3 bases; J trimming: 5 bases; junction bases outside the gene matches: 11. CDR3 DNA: TGTGCCAGCAGCTTGGGGGGAGGGCCCTCGGAAGATACGCAGTATTTT. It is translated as CASSLGGGPSEDTQYF.

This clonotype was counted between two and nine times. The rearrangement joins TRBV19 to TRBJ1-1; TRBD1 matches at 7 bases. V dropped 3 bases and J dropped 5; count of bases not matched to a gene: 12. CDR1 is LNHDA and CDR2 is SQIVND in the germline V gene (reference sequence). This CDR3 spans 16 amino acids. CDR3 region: CASSIQTGYFGTEAFF. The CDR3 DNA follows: TGTGCCAGTAGTATTCAGACAGGGTATTTCGGAACTGAAGCTTTCTTT. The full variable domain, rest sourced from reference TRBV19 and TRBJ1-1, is DGGITQSPKYLFRKEGQNVTLSCEQNLNHDAMYWYRQDPGQGLRLIYYSQIVNDFQKGDIAEGYSVSREKKESFPLTVTSAQKNPTAFYLCASSIQTGYFGTEAFFGQGTRLTVV.

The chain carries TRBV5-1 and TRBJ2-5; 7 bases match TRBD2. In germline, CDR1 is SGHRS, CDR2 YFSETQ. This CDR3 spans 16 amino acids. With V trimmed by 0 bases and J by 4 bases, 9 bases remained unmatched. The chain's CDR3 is CASSLGLAGLPETQYF. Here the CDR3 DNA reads TGCGCCAGCAGCTTGGGACTAGCAGGCCTTCCAGAGACCCAGTACTTC.

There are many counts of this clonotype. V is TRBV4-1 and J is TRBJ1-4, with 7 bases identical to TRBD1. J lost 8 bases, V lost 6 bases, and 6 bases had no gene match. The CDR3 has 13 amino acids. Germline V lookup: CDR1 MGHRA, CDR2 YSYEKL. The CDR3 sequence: CASSYRGLEKLFF. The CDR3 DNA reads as TGCGCCAGCAGTTACAGGGGTTTGGAAAAACTGTTTTTT.

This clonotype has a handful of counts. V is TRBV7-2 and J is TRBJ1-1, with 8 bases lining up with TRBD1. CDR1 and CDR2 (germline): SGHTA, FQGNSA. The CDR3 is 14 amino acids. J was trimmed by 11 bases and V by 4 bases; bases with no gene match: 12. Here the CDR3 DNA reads TGTGCCAGCAGCTCTCAATCAGGACAGGGCTTCGCTTTCTTT. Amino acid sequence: CASSSQSGQGFAFF.